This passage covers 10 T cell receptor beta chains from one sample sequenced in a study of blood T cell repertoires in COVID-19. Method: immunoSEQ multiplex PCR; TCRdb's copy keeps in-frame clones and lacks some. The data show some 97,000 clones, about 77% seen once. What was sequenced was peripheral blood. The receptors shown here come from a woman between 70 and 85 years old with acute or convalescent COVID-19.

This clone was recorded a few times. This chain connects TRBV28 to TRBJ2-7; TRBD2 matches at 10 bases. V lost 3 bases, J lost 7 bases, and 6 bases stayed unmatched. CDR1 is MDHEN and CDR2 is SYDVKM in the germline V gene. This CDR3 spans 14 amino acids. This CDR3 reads CASSFLAGAGEQYV. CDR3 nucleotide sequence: TGTGCCAGCAGTTTCCTAGCGGGGGCGGGGGAGCAGTACGTC.

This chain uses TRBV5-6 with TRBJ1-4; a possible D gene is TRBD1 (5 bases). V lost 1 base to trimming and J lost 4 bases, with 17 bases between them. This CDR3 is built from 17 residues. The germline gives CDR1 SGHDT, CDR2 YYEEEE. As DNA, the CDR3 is TGTGCCAGCAGCTTGATCGCAGGGTTTGGTGGTAATGAAAAACTGTTTTTT. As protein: CASSLIAGFGGNEKLFF.

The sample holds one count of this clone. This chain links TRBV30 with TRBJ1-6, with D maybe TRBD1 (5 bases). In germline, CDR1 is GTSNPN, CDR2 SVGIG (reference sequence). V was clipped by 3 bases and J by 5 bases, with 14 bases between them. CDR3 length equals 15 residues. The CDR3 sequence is CAWSQGIIDNSPLHF. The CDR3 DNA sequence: TGTGCCTGGAGCCAGGGCATCATAGATAATTCACCCCTCCACTTT.

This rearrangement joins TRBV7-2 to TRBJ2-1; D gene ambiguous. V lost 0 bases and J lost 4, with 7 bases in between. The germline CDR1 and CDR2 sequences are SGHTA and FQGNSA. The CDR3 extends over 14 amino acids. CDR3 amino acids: CASSLAREYNEQFF. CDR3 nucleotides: TGTGCCAGCAGCTTAGCGCGAGAGTACAATGAGCAGTTCTTC.

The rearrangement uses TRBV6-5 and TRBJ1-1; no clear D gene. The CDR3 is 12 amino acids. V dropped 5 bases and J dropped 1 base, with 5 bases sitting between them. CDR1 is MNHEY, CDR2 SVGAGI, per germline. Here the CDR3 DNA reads TGTGCCAGCAGTCTTAAGAACACTGAAGCTTTCTTT. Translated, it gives CASSLKNTEAFF.

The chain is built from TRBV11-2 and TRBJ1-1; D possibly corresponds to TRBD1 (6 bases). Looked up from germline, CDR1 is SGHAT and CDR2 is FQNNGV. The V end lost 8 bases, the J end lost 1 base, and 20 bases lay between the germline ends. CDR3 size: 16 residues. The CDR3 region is CASRTRRGEENTEAFF. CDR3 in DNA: TGTGCCAGCCGGACCCGCAGGGGCGAGGAGAACACTGAAGCTTTCTTT. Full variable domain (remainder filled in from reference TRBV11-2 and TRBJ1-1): EAGVAQSPRYKIIEKRQSVAFWCNPISGHATLYWYQQILGQGPKLLIQFQNNGVVDDSQLPKDRFSAERLKGVDSTLKIQPAKLEDSAVYLCASRTRRGEENTEAFFGQGTRLTVV.

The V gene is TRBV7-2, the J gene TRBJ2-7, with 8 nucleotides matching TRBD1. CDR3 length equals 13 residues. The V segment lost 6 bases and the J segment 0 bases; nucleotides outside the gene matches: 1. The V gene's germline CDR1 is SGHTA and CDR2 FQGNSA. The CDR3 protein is CASRGQGSYEQYF. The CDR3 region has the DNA TGTGCCAGCAGAGGACAGGGCTCCTACGAGCAGTACTTC. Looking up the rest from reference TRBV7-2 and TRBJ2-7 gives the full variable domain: GAGVSQSPSNKVTEKGKDVELRCDPISGHTALYWYRQSLGQGLEFLIYFQGNSAPDKSGLPSDRFSAERTGGSVSTLTIQRTQQEDSAVYLCASRGQGSYEQYFGPGTRLTVT.

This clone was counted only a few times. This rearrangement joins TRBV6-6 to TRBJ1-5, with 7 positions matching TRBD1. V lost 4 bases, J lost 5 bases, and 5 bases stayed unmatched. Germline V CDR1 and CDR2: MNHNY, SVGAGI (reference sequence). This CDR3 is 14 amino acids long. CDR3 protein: CASSWTGTDQPQHF. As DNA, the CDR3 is TGTGCCAGCAGTTGGACAGGCACCGATCAGCCCCAGCATTTT.

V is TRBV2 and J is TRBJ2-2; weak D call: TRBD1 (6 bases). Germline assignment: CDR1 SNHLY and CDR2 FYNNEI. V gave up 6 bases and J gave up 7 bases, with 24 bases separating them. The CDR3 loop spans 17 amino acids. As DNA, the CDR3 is TGTGCCAGCAGCGACCCGGGACACCTAAGTGTTGGCGGGGAGCTGTTTTTT. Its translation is CASSDPGHLSVGGELFF.

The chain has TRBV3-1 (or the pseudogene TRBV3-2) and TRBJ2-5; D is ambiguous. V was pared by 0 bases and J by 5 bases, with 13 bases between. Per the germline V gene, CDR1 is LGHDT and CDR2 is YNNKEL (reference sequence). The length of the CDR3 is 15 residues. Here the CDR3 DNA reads TGTGCCAGCAGCCAAGAATTGGGTCACGGGGAGACCCAGTACTTC. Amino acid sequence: CASSQELGHGETQYF.